This is a list of T cell receptor beta chains from one sample in a study of shared clonotypes between healthy human individuals. Measured with immunoSEQ multiplex PCR; TCRdb has only the in-frame clones, and not every one. In the table there are 2 million to 2.5 million clones, 80% to 95% of which are singletons. The sequencing sample was made of naive CD4+ T cells from PBMCs. The receptors come from a man younger than 30 in good health. Some clones in this sample may be carry-over from other donors' samples. Both conserved end residues are part of each CDR3. The order of the fields is CDR3 DNA, CDR3 protein, D gene, V gene, J gene, clone size. A D gene is named only where the DNA matches it firmly. For some rows the clone size is stated as once, few or many, or as a class when expanded; others skip it.

TGCGCCAGCAGCCTCACAGGGGGCTCAAACACCGGGGAGCTGTTTTTT,CASSLTGGSNTGELFF,TRBD1,TRBV5-1,TRBJ2-2,NA
TGTGCCAGCAGCTTAGCCCGGGGGGTCTCCTACAATGAGCAGTTCTTC,CASSLARGVSYNEQFF,TRBD2,TRBV11-2,TRBJ2-1,NA
TGTGCCAGGTTAGGGCCGGCGGAGCAGTACTTC,CARLGPAEQYF,NA,TRBV6-4,TRBJ2-7,NA
TGTGCCAGCAGCTTAGGTAACCCTTCCCTCTACGAGCAGTACTTC,CASSLGNPSLYEQYF,NA,TRBV11-3,TRBJ2-7,NA
TGTGCCACCAGCAGAGGTGGGGGCTACACCTTC,CATSRGGGYTF,NA,TRBV15,TRBJ1-2,NA
TGTGCCAGCAGTTTGGGGGCGCCTTATCTTAGCTACACCTTC,CASSLGAPYLSYTF,NA,TRBV27,TRBJ1-2,once
TGCGCCAGCAGCTTGGTGTCACGGAGTCTCAATGAGCAGTTCTTC,CASSLVSRSLNEQFF,NA,TRBV5-1,TRBJ2-1,NA
TGCGCCAGCAGTGATTCAGGCTTTACGACTAATGAAAAACTGTTTTTT,CASSDSGFTTNEKLFF,NA,TRBV10-2,TRBJ1-4,NA
TGCGCCAGCAGCCAAACTAGCGGGAGCTCCTACGAGCAGTACTTC,CASSQTSGSSYEQYF,TRBD2,TRBV4-3,TRBJ2-7,NA
TGTGCCAGCGGTGGGCCAAACACCATATATTTT,CASGGPNTIYF,NA,TRBV28,TRBJ1-3,NA
TGTGCCAGCGGACTAGCGGGGGTCTCCTACGAGCAGTACTTC,CASGLAGVSYEQYF,TRBD2,TRBV2,TRBJ2-7,NA
TGTGCCAGCAGTGCCCCTGACAGGGTAGTCGATGAGCAGTTCTTC,CASSAPDRVVDEQFF,TRBD1,TRBV6-1,TRBJ2-1,once
TGTGCCAGCAGTAGGACAAGACAAACCTACGAGCAGTACTTC,CASSRTRQTYEQYF,NA,TRBV6-5,TRBJ2-7,NA
TGTGCCAGCAGTTTGGTCCGGCGCAGGAAATCCTACGAGCAGTACTTC,CASSLVRRRKSYEQYF,NA,TRBV28,TRBJ2-7,NA
TGTGCCAGCAGTTTGTGGGGACAGGGGGCGGGTGGCTACACCTTC,CASSLWGQGAGGYTF,TRBD1,TRBV28,TRBJ1-2,NA
TGTGCCAGCAGCGTTTCGGCGTCGACAGATACGCAGTATTTT,CASSVSASTDTQYF,NA,TRBV7-9,TRBJ2-3,NA
TGTGCCAGCTCCCCAGACAGGGCACACTACGAGCAGTACTTC,CASSPDRAHYEQYF,TRBD1,TRBV18,TRBJ2-7,NA
TGTGCCAGCAGTTTAGCAGCCGAGAGCACAGATACGCAGTATTTT,CASSLAAESTDTQYF,NA,TRBV28,TRBJ2-3,NA
TGCAGCGTGGCGGACAGGGAGGTTGAAAAACTGTTTTTT,CSVADREVEKLFF,TRBD1,TRBV29-1,TRBJ1-4,NA
TGCGCCAGCAGCCAAGATCACGTTACCTATGGCTACACCTTC,CASSQDHVTYGYTF,NA,TRBV4-3,TRBJ1-2,NA
TGTGCCAGCAGCTTAGGCTGGGGTAAGCCGGATACGCAGTATTTT,CASSLGWGKPDTQYF,NA,TRBV7-9,TRBJ2-3,NA
TGTGCCAGCAGTGCCCGGACAGGGGGGAACAATGAGCAGTTCTTC,CASSARTGGNNEQFF,TRBD1,TRBV6-1,TRBJ2-1,NA
TGTGCCAGCTCACGCTCGGGACGAGGGGAAGAGACCCAGTACTTC,CASSRSGRGEETQYF,NA,TRBV18,TRBJ2-5,NA
TGCGCCAGCAGCCCGTCGGCAGGGGGAACCAAAAACATTCAGTACTTC,CASSPSAGGTKNIQYF,TRBD1,TRBV5-1,TRBJ2-4,NA
TGCGCCAGCAGCCTAACCGGGACAGGGGATGGCTACACCTTC,CASSLTGTGDGYTF,TRBD1,TRBV4-1,TRBJ1-2,NA
TGTGCCAGCATCGCCCGTACCTACGAGCAGTACTTC,CASIARTYEQYF,NA,TRBV28,TRBJ2-7,NA
TGTGCCAGCAGCTTGGCCTCCCAGGGGTTAAACACCGGGGAGCTGTTTTTT,CASSLASQGLNTGELFF,NA,TRBV5-4,TRBJ2-2,NA
TGTGCCAGCAGAGAAGAGAGGGCTTATGGAAACACCATATATTTT,CASREERAYGNTIYF,NA,TRBV2,TRBJ1-3,few